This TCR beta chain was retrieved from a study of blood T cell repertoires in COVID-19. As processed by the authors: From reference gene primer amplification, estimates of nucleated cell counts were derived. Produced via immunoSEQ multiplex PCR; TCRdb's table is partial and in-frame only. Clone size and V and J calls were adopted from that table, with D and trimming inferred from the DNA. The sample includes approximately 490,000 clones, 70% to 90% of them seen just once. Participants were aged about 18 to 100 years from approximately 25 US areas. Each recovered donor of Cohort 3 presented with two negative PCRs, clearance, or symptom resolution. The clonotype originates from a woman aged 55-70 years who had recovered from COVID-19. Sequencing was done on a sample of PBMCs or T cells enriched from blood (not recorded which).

The CDR3: CASTRMGQPQHF. As DNA, the CDR3 is TGTGCCAGCACGCGGATGGGTCAGCCCCAGCATTTT. The chain carries TRBV27 and TRBJ1-5; no definite D call. The CDR3 runs 12 residues. The germline V gene has CDR1 MNHEY and CDR2 SMNVEV (reference sequence). V lost 7 bases to trimming and J lost 6 bases, with 10 bases between them.